Each of the 4 T cell receptor beta chains below was sequenced from the same sample in a study of cytomegalovirus exposure and HLA in healthy donors. Some clones are missing from TCRdb's copy, which holds only in-frame ones; the method was immunoSEQ multiplex PCR. The profile shows some 100,000 clones, about nine tenths of them singletons. The sequencing input was PBMCs. The receptors were sampled from a man aged 18 to 29 in good health and CMV-seropositive.

The V gene is TRBV4-1, the J gene TRBJ1-5; tentative D call: TRBD1 (6 bases). The CDR3 runs to 16 residues. V lost 4 bases and J 0 bases, leaving 13 bases between the germline ends. Germline-derived CDR1 and CDR2 are MGHRA and YSYEKL. The CDR3 loop is CASSRTGLSSNQPQHF. Written as DNA, the CDR3 is TGCGCCAGCAGCCGCACAGGGCTATCTAGCAATCAGCCCCAGCATTTT.

V usage is TRBV5-1 and J usage is TRBJ1-1; 7 bases line up with TRBD1. The CDR3 runs to 12 residues. J lost 5 bases, V lost 4 bases, and 2 bases had no gene match. Germline loops: CDR1 SGHRS, CDR2 YFSETQ. The DNA for the CDR3 is TGCGCCAGCAGCCTCAGGGGGACTGAAGCTTTCTTT. It is translated as CASSLRGTEAFF.

The chain combines TRBV5-6 with TRBJ1-1, with D hard to call. Trimming removed 1 base from V and 3 bases from J, with 7 bases in between. The length of the CDR3 is 13 residues. Germline values: CDR1 SGHDT, CDR2 YYEEEE. The CDR3 bases are TGTGCCAGCAGCTTGTTTGTCTACACTGAAGCTTTCTTT. It translates to CASSLFVYTEAFF.

The chain links TRBV27 to TRBJ2-7; 9 bases agree with TRBD2. CDR1 and CDR2 (germline): MNHEY, SMNVEV (reference sequence). The CDR3 covers 14 residues. V lost 4 bases and J lost 2; bases outside the gene matches: 3. The chain's CDR3 is CASSYAGGPYEQYF. DNA of the CDR3: TGTGCCAGCAGTTACGCGGGGGGGCCCTACGAGCAGTACTTC.